One T cell receptor beta chain is described in this entry. In the same sample, other DNA sequences code for this CDR3. In the source study's methods: Reference gene primer amplification gave nucleated cell count estimates. Libraries were prepared by immunoSEQ multiplex PCR; TCRdb keeps only in-frame clonotypes and omits some of them. V and J calls and clone size are given by that table; D and trimming were obtained from the DNA. The sample lists 150,000 to 200,000 clones; around nine tenths were seen once. The data belong to a study of blood T cell repertoires in COVID-19. Overall study context: The samples span acute and convalescent COVID-19 from the United States, Italy and Spain. Nucleic acid was either cDNA or gDNA, and it came from T cells, B-cell-depleted T cells, or PBMCs.

The junction had 1 base not matched to a gene; V was cut back by 1 base and J by 3 bases. This CDR3 spans 15 amino acids. CDR1 SEHNR and CDR2 FQNEAQ come from the germline V gene (reference sequence). Seattle-derived patients entered the study during active infection and were followed longitudinally. The TCR comes from a woman older than 75 with COVID-19, enrolled during active disease. Sequenced: peripheral blood. J is TRBJ2-3 and V is TRBV7-9; the match to TRBD2 covers 10 bases. DNA of the CDR3: TGTGCCAGCAGCTTAGGAGCGGGAGGGACAGATACGCAGTATTTT. Encoded protein: CASSLGAGGTDTQYF.